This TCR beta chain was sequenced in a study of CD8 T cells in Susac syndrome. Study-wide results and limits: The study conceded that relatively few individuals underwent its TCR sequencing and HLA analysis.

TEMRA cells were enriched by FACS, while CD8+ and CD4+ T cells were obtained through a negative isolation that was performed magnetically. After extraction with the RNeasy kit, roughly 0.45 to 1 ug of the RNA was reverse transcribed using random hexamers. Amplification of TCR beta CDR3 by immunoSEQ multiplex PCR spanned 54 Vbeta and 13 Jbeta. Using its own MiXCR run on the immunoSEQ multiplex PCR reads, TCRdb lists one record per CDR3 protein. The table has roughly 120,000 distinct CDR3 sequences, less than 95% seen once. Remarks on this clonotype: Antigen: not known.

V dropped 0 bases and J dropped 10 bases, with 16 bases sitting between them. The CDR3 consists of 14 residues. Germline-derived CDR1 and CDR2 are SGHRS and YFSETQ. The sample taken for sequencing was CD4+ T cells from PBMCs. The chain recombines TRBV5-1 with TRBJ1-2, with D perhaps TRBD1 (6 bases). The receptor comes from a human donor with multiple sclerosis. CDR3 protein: CASSLADRRLNYTF. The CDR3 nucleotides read TGCGCCAGCAGCTTGGCGGACAGACGGCTAAACTACACCTTC.